These 8 T cell receptor beta chains were all obtained from the same sample, sequenced in a study of response to subunit inactivated influenza vaccine. One entry per CDR3 protein results from TCRdb running MiXCR on the RT-PCR reads. The repertoire has 540,000 or so distinct CDR3 sequences, 13% of them found once; the top ten carry roughly 13%. Sequences were derived from PBMCs from blood, sampled 45 days after vaccination. The receptors here all came from a man aged 50-60 years who received an inactivated influenza vaccine.

The chain joins TRBV7-3 to TRBJ2-1; 9 bases map to TRBD2. This CDR3 contains 19 residues. J lost 0 bases, V lost 1 base, and 10 bases had no gene match. Germline CDR1 reads SGHTA; CDR2 reads FQGTGA. The CDR3 sequence: CASSLNPGSGRISYNEQFF. The CDR3 DNA follows: TGTGCCAGCAGCTTAAATCCGGGCAGCGGGAGGATCTCCTACAATGAGCAGTTCTTC.

The J gene is TRBJ1-2, the V gene TRBV11-2, with 7 bases matching TRBD1. The CDR3 sequence is 14 residues long. Germline V gene data show CDR1 as SGHAT and CDR2 as FQNNGV. Germline trimming cut 0 bases from V and 5 bases from J; bases unmatched to any gene: 3. Here the CDR3 DNA reads TGTGCCAGCAGCTTAGATGCAGGGGGATATGGCTACACCTTC. It encodes CASSLDAGGYGYTF.

This CDR3 reads CASSLGPLRVGNQPQHF. CDR3 in DNA: TGTGCCAGCAGCTTGGGCCCTCTTCGGGTTGGCAATCAGCCCCAGCATTTT. The J gene is TRBJ1-5, the V gene TRBV5-6; D is undetermined. V was shortened by 0 bases and J by 2 bases, with 15 bases between the two germline ends. CDR1 and CDR2 from the germline V gene are SGHDT and YYEEEE. There are 17 residues in the CDR3. The whole variable domain, filled in from reference TRBV5-6 and TRBJ1-5, reads DAGVTQSPTHLIKTRGQQVTLRCSPKSGHDTVSWYQQALGQGPQFIFQYYEEEERQRGNFPDRFSGHQFPNYSSELNVNALLLGDSALYLCASSLGPLRVGNQPQHFGDGTRLSIL.

This clonotype was recorded a few times. V gene TRBV10-3 combines with J gene TRBJ2-1; weak D call: TRBD1 (5 bases). Between the trimmed V and J ends, which lost 10 bases and 1 base, there was a span of 14 bases. The CDR3 is 14 residues long. Germline CDR1 is ENHRY and CDR2 is SYGVKD. CDR3 in amino acids: CASLQDVSYNEQFF. CDR3 nucleotides: TGTGCCAGCTTACAGGACGTGTCCTACAATGAGCAGTTCTTC.

This clonotype has only a few counts. The chain employs TRBV7-7 and TRBJ2-2; 7 bases are shared with TRBD2. With 5 bases clipped from V and 3 bases from J, the junction kept 6 bases outside the gene matches. Germline V lookup: CDR1 SSHAT, CDR2 FNYEAQ (reference sequence). The CDR3 extends over 15 amino acids. The chain's CDR3 is CASSLSGTYTGELFF. The CDR3 bases are TGTGCCAGCAGCCTCAGCGGGACCTACACCGGGGAGCTGTTTTTT.

The genes are TRBV11-2 and TRBJ1-6; no clear D. This CDR3 has 18 amino acids. The ends were cut back, 5 bases at V and 7 bases at J, with 24 bases in the middle. Germline CDR1 SGHAT, CDR2 FQNNGV. In nucleotides, the CDR3 is TGTGCCAGCAGCCGCGGGAACCGATTCGGATTTTGGAATTCACCCCTCCACTTT. As protein: CASSRGNRFGFWNSPLHF.

In this sample, this clonotype turned up many times. This sequence joins TRBV12-3 or TRBV12-4 and TRBJ1-5; D not certain. This CDR3 region has 14 residues. V lost 6 bases, J lost 4 bases, and 13 bases lay in between. The CDR3 DNA reads as TGTGCCAGCAGCATCACCGTCCGAAATCAGCCCCAGCATTTT. Encoded protein: CASSITVRNQPQHF.

This clonotype appeared a few times. The chain has TRBV6-1 and TRBJ2-7; D perhaps matches TRBD2 (6 bases). Germline CDR1 reads MNHNS; CDR2 reads SASEGT. Trimming removed 6 bases at V and 3 bases at J, with 18 bases between. There are 15 residues in the CDR3. The CDR3 loop is CASRTSGVGGYEQYF. DNA for the CDR3: TGTGCCAGCAGAACCAGTGGGGTGGGGGGCTACGAGCAGTACTTC.